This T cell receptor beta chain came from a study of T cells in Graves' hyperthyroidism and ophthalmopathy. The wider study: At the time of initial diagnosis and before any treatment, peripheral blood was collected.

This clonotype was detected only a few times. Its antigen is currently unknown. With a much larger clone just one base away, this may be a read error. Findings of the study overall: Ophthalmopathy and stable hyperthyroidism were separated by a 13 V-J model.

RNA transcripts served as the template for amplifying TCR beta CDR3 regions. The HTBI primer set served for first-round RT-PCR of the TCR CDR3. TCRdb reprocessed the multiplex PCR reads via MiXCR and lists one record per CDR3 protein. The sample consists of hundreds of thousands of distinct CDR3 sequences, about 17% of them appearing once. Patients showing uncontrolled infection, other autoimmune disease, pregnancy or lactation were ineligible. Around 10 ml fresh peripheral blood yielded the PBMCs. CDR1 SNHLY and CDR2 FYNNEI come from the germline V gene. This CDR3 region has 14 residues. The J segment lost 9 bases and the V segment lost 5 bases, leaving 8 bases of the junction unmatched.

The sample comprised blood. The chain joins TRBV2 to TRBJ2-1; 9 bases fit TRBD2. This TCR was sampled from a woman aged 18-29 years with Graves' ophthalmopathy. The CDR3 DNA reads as TGTGCCAGCAGTACTCGACTAGCGGACGGTGAGCAGTTCTTC. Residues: CASSTRLADGEQFF.